Below, 13 T cell receptor beta chains from the same sample are listed, as sequenced in a study of blood T cell repertoires in COVID-19. Produced via immunoSEQ multiplex PCR; TCRdb's table is partial and in-frame only. The sample yields 350,000 to 450,000 clones, roughly nine tenths seen once. The material sequenced was PBMCs or T cells enriched from blood (not recorded which). These receptors were collected from a woman in her forties who had been exposed to COVID-19.

The chain joins TRBV11-3 to TRBJ1-1, with D uncertain. V was clipped by 5 bases and J by 4 bases, with 8 bases between them. This CDR3 region has 12 residues. The germline CDR1 and CDR2 sequences are SGHNT and YENEEA. The CDR3 protein is CASSTLSTEAFF. The DNA for the CDR3 is TGTGCCAGCAGCACGCTATCCACTGAAGCTTTCTTT.

The CDR3 sequence: CASSTVAGDEQFF. CDR3 nucleotide sequence: TGTGCCAGCTCAACGGTCGCGGGCGATGAGCAGTTCTTC. The chain recombines TRBV18 with TRBJ2-1, with TRBD2 as a possible D gene (5 bases). The CDR3 runs 13 residues. Trimming cost V 5 bases and J 8 bases, with 13 bases left between them. The germline CDR1 and CDR2 sequences are KGHSH and LQKENI.

The rearrangement links TRBV13 to TRBJ2-1; 10 nucleotides align to TRBD1. V lost 5 bases, J lost 4 bases, and 2 bases stayed unmatched. This CDR3 region has 14 residues. The germline gives CDR1 PRHDT, CDR2 FYEKMQ (reference sequence). The chain's CDR3 is CASSKGQGYNEQFF. Written as DNA, the CDR3 is TGTGCCAGCAGCAAGGGACAGGGGTACAATGAGCAGTTCTTC.

This clone appeared a single time. This CDR3 is CASSSPGTGLTEAFF. The CDR3 DNA sequence: TGTGCCAGCAGCTCACCCGGGACAGGGTTGACTGAAGCTTTCTTT. The genes are TRBV5-4 and TRBJ1-1; TRBD1 agrees at 9 bases. Germline V gene data show CDR1 as SGHNT and CDR2 as YYREEE (reference sequence). This CDR3 comprises 15 residues. V was clipped by 3 bases and J by 5 bases; unmatched bases: 8.

The chain has TRBV9 and TRBJ1-2; D perhaps matches TRBD1 (6 bases). The CDR3 spans 13 residues. V lost 7 bases, J lost 8 bases, and 18 bases lay in between. Germline loops: CDR1 SGDLS, CDR2 YYNGEE. Written as DNA, the CDR3 is TGTGCCAGCTCCAGGGACACCGAGAAAGGCTACACCTTC. Its protein is CASSRDTEKGYTF.

The chain recombines TRBV15 with TRBJ1-5; 9 positions agree with TRBD1. The germline V gene has CDR1 LNHNV and CDR2 YYDKDF (reference sequence). Trimming took 2 bases from V and 1 from J; bases not matched to a gene: 6. This CDR3 region has 17 residues. The CDR3 bases are TGTGCCACCAGCAGATACAGGGACAGGGTAAGCAATCAGCCCCAGCATTTT. The encoded protein is CATSRYRDRVSNQPQHF.

The chain combines TRBV24-1 with TRBJ1-6; 11 bases agree with TRBD1. Germline-derived CDR1 and CDR2 are KGHDR and SFDVKD. The CDR3 is 14 residues long. V trimming: 7 bases; J trimming: 5 bases; junction bases outside the gene matches: 0. The CDR3 is CATRGQGDNSPLHF. CDR3 in DNA: TGTGCCACCAGGGGACAGGGGGATAATTCACCCCTCCACTTT.

The chain links TRBV18 to TRBJ1-2; 9 positions match TRBD1. Trimming removed 1 base from V and 4 bases from J; junction bases left unmatched: 10. Germline CDR1 and CDR2: KGHSH and LQKENI. The CDR3 length is 17 residues. In nucleotides, the CDR3 is TGTGCCAGCTCACCACAAAGCGGGACAGGGATTCTCTATGGCTACACCTTC. Its protein is CASSPQSGTGILYGYTF. The whole variable domain, remainder taken from reference TRBV18 and TRBJ1-2, is NAGVMQNPRHLVRRRGQEARLRCSPMKGHSHVYWYRQLPEEGLKFMVYLQKENIIDESGMPKERFSAEFPKEGPSILRIQQVVRGDSAAYFCASSPQSGTGILYGYTFGSGTRLTVV.

The rearrangement uses TRBV19 and TRBJ1-2, with a weak D call TRBD1 (5 bases). Trimming cost V 11 bases and J 6 bases, with 13 bases left between them. The germline V gene has CDR1 LNHDA and CDR2 SQIVND (reference sequence). The CDR3 runs to 11 residues. This chain's CDR3 is CALQGVHGYTF. DNA of the CDR3: TGTGCCCTTCAGGGCGTGCATGGCTACACCTTC.

The chain employs TRBV2 and TRBJ2-6, with 11 bases fitting TRBD1. The trim removed 5 bases at V and 3 bases at J, leaving 6 bases unmatched. The CDR3 length is 17 residues. The germline CDR1 and CDR2 sequences are SNHLY and FYNNEI. The chain's CDR3 is CASSPGQGVFGANVLTF. The CDR3 nucleotides are TGTGCCAGCAGTCCGGGACAGGGGGTCTTTGGGGCCAACGTCCTGACTTTC.

The chain couples TRBV28 to TRBJ2-7, with D tentatively TRBD1 (5 bases). The CDR3 covers 19 residues. Germline CDR1 reads MDHEN; CDR2 reads SYDVKM. V dropped 6 bases and J dropped 1 base, with 28 bases sitting between them. In nucleotides, the CDR3 is TGTGCCAGCAGGAGGTTAGGGTTTAAGGGGCCGACCGGATCCTACGAGCAGTACTTC. This gives the protein CASRRLGFKGPTGSYEQYF.

The chain has TRBV29-1 and TRBJ1-1; a possible D gene is TRBD1 (5 bases). V was pared by 7 bases and J by 1 base, with 10 bases between. Germline loops: CDR1 SQVTM, CDR2 ANQGSEA. The CDR3 runs 12 residues. This CDR3 reads CSAGHSNTEAFF. The CDR3 nucleotides read TGCAGCGCAGGACACTCGAACACTGAAGCTTTCTTT.

The gene calls are TRBV30 and TRBJ2-5; a possible D gene is TRBD1 (5 bases). Deletions cut 3 bases from V and 4 bases from J, with 18 bases between. The CDR3 covers 15 residues. CDR1 GTSNPN and CDR2 SVGIG come from the germline V gene (reference sequence). CDR3 residues: CAWSAQKGIAETQYF. In DNA form, the CDR3 reads TGTGCCTGGAGCGCCCAAAAGGGGATCGCAGAGACCCAGTACTTC.